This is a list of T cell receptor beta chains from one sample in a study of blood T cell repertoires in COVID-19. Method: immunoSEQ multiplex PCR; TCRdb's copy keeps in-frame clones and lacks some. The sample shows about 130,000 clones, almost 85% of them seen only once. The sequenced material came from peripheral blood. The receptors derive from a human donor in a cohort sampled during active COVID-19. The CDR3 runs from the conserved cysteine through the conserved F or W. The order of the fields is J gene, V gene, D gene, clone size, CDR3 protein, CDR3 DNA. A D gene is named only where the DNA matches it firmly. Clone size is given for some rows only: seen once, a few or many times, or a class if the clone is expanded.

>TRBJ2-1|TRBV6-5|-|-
CASSYPGPYNEQFF
TGTGCCAGCAGTTACCCAGGGCCCTACAATGAGCAGTTCTTC
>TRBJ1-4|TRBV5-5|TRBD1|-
CASSVTGTGIEKLFF
TGTGCCAGCAGCGTAACCGGGACAGGGATTGAAAAACTGTTTTTT
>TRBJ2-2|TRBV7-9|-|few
CASSPIGDGELFF
TGTGCCAGCAGCCCCATCGGGGACGGGGAGCTGTTTTTT
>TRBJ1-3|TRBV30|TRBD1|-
CAWARDSSGNTIYF
TGTGCCTGGGCACGGGACAGCTCTGGAAACACCATATATTTT
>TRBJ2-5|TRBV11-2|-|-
CASSPPGLLGRETQYF
TGTGCCAGCAGCCCCCCGGGACTTCTTGGGAGGGAGACCCAGTACTTC
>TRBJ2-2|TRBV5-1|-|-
CASSADTLNTGELFF
TGCGCCAGCAGCGCGGACACACTGAACACCGGGGAGCTGTTTTTT
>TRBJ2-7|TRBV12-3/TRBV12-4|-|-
CASRTGAYEQYF
TGTGCCAGCAGAACAGGAGCCTACGAGCAGTACTTC
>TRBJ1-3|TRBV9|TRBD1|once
CASSVGQGAISGNTIYF
TGTGCCAGCAGCGTAGGTCAGGGGGCCATAAGTGGAAACACCATATATTTT
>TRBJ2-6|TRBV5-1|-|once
CASLLVFAGANVLTF
TGCGCCAGCCTCTTAGTATTCGCTGGGGCCAACGTCCTGACTTTC
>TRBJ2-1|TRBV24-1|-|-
CATSDSTGNNEQFF
TGTGCCACCAGTGATTCCACGGGTAACAATGAGCAGTTCTTC
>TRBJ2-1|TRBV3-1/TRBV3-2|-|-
CASSPRWGYSYNEQFF
TGTGCCAGCAGCCCCCGATGGGGCTACTCCTACAATGAGCAGTTCTTC
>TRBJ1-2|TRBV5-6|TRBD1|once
CASSWGQGNYGYTF
TGTGCCAGCAGTTGGGGACAGGGGAACTATGGCTACACCTTC
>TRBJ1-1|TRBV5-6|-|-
CASSLAGGAVTEAFF
TGTGCCAGCAGCTTGGCGGGGGGCGCGGTCACTGAAGCTTTCTTT
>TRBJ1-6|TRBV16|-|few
CASSQLGPNSPLHF
TGTGCCAGCAGCCAATTGGGGCCGAATTCACCCCTCCACTTT
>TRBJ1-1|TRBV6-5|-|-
CASLRLQESTEAFF
TGTGCCAGCCTTAGATTACAGGAGTCTACTGAAGCTTTCTTT
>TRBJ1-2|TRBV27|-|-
CASSWEGTPANYGYTF
TGTGCCAGCAGTTGGGAGGGGACCCCGGCTAACTATGGCTACACCTTC
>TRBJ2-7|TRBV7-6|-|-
CASSLSTGVGVYEQYF
TGTGCCAGCAGCCTCTCGACGGGGGTTGGCGTCTACGAGCAGTACTTC
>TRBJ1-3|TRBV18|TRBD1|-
CASSPYYRGRTQSGNTIYF
TGTGCCAGCTCACCCTACTACAGGGGTCGAACACAATCTGGAAACACCATATATTTT
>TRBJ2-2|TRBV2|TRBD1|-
CASIKEGATGELFF
TGTGCCAGCATTAAAGAGGGGGCTACCGGGGAGCTGTTTTTT
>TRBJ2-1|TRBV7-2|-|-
CASSLGGGYNEQFF
TGTGCCAGCAGCTTAGGAGGGGGATACAATGAGCAGTTCTTC
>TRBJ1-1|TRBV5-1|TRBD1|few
CASSLEKQGIDTEAFF
TGCGCCAGCAGCTTGGAGAAACAGGGGATCGACACTGAAGCTTTCTTT
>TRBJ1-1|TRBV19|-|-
CASIIGGTEAFF
TGTGCCAGTATCATAGGGGGCACTGAAGCTTTCTTT
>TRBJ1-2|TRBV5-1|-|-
CASSPSGSYGYTF
TGCGCCAGCAGCCCCAGCGGCAGCTATGGCTACACCTTC
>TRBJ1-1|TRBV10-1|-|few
CASSAGTEAFF
TGCGCCAGCTCGGCGGGGACTGAAGCTTTCTTT
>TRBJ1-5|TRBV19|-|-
CASSMTQYSNQPQHF
TGTGCCAGTAGCATGACACAATATAGCAATCAGCCCCAGCATTTT
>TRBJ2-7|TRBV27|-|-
CASSSHDSKIYEQYF
TGTGCCAGCAGTTCCCACGACTCGAAAATTTACGAGCAGTACTTC
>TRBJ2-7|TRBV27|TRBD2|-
CASSPYPLAGTYEQYF
TGTGCCAGCAGTCCCTACCCACTAGCGGGGACCTACGAGCAGTACTTC
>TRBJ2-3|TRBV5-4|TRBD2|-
CASSSAGGADTQYF
TGTGCCAGCAGCTCAGCGGGGGGAGCAGATACGCAGTATTTT
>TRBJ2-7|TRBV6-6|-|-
CASSYVKGSGEQYF
TGTGCCAGCAGTTACGTCAAGGGGTCGGGCGAGCAGTACTTC
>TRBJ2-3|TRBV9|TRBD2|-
CASSVVSGGATDTQYF
TGTGCCAGCAGCGTAGTTAGCGGGGGGGCTACAGATACGCAGTATTTT
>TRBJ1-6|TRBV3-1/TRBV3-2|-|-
CAAAETGGSNSPLHF
TGTGCCGCCGCCGAAACTGGAGGGAGTAATTCACCCCTCCACTTT
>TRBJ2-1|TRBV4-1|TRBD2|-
CASSPPPSGGPTRQFF
TGCGCCAGCAGCCCCCCTCCTAGCGGGGGGCCCACCAGGCAGTTCTTC
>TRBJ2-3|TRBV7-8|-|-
CASSPSDGTDTQYF
TGTGCCAGCAGCCCCTCCGACGGGACAGATACGCAGTATTTT
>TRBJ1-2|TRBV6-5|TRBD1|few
CASTRTGLLYGYTF
TGTGCCAGCACCAGGACAGGCTTACTTTATGGCTACACCTTC
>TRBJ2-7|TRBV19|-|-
CASSISQGGYEQYF
TGTGCCAGTAGTATTTCACAGGGCGGCTACGAGCAGTACTTC
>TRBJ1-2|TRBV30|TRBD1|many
CARDSTDYGYTF
TGTGCCCGGGACAGTACTGACTATGGCTACACCTTC
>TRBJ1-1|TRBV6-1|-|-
CASSEGRVGTEAFF
TGTGCCAGCAGTGAAGGGAGGGTGGGCACTGAAGCTTTCTTT
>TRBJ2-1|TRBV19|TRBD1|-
CASSRGQGPPNEQFF
TGTGCCAGTAGTAGGGGACAGGGTCCTCCAAATGAGCAGTTCTTC
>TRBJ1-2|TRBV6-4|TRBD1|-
CASSDQSGGGYTF
TGTGCCAGCAGTGACCAGTCAGGGGGTGGCTACACCTTC
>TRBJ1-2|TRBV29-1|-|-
CSVAGTAGFDYTF
TGCAGCGTAGCCGGGACCGCGGGATTTGACTACACCTTC